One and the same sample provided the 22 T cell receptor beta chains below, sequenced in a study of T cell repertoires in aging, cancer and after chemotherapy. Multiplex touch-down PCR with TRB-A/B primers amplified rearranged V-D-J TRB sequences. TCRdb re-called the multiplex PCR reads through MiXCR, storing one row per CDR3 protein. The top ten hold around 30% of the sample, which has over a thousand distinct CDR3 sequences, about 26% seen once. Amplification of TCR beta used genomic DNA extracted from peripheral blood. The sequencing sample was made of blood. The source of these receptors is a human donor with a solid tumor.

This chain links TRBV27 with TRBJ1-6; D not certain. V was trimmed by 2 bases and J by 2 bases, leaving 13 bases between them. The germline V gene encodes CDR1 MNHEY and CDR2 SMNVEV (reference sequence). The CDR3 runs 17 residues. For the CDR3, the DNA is TGTGCCAGCAGTTTAGAAGGTTCGGACCCCTATAATTCACCCCTCCACTTT. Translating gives CASSLEGSDPYNSPLHF.

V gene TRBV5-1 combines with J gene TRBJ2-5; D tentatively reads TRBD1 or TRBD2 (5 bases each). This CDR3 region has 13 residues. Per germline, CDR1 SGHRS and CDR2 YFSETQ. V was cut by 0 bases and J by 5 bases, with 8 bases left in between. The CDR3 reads CASSLGDPETQYF. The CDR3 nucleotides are TGCGCCAGCAGCTTGGGGGACCCGGAGACCCAGTACTTC. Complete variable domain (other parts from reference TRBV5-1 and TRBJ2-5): KAGVTQTPRYLIKTRGQQVTLSCSPISGHRSVSWYQQTPGQGLQFLFEYFSETQRNKGNFPGRFSGRQFSNSRSEMNVSTLELGDSALYLCASSLGDPETQYFGPGTRLLVL.

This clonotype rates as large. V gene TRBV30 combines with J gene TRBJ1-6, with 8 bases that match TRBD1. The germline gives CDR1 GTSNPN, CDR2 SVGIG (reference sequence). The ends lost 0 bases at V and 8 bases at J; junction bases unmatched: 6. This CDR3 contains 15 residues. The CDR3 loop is CAWSVSDREDSPLHF. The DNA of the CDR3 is TGTGCCTGGAGTGTATCGGACAGGGAGGATTCACCCCTCCACTTT.

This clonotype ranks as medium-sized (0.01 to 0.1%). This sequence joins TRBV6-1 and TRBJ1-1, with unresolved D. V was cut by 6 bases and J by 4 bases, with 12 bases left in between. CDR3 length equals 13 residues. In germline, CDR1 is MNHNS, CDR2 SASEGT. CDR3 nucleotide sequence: TGTGCCAGCAGCCCAGTGGGCCGCACTGAAGCTTTCTTT. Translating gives CASSPVGRTEAFF.

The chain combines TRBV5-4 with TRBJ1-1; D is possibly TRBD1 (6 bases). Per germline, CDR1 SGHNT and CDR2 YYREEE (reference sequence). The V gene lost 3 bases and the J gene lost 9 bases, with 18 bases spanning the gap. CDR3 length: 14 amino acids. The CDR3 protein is CASSSDRRWTKAFF. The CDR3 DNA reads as TGTGCCAGCAGCTCCGACAGGAGGTGGACTAAAGCTTTCTTT.

CDR3 in amino acids: CSARVSGTGGNTIYF. The CDR3, as DNA: TGCAGTGCTAGAGTTTCGGGGACAGGCGGAAACACCATATATTTT. This chain links TRBV20-1 with TRBJ1-3, with 8 bases identical to TRBD1. V gave up 1 base and J gave up 4 bases; unmatched junction bases: 6. CDR1 is DFQATT and CDR2 is SNEGSKA in the germline V gene (reference sequence). This CDR3 comprises 15 residues.

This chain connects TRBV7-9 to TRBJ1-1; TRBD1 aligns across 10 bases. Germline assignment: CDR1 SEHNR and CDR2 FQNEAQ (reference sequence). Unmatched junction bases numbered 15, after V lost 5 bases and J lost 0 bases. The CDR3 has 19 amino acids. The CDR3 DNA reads TGTGCCAGCAGCGTAGGCGCCGGGACAGGGGTCCACATGAACACTGAAGCTTTCTTT. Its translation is CASSVGAGTGVHMNTEAFF.

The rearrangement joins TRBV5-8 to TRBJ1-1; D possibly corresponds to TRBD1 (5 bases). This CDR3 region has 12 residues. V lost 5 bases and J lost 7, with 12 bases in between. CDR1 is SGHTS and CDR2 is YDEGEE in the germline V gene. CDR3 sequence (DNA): TGTGCCAGCAGGGGTAGGACAATTGAAGCTTTCTTT. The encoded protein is CASRGRTIEAFF.

CDR3: CASSVSYEQYF. In nucleotides, the CDR3 is TGTGCCAGCAGCGTCTCCTACGAGCAGTACTTC. This rearrangement joins TRBV11-2 to TRBJ2-7, with D uncertain. The V gene's germline CDR1 is SGHAT and CDR2 FQNNGV. Between the trimmed V and J ends, which lost 5 bases and 0 bases, there was a span of 2 bases. There are 11 residues in the CDR3. Full variable domain (rest looked up from reference TRBV11-2 and TRBJ2-7): EAGVAQSPRYKIIEKRQSVAFWCNPISGHATLYWYQQILGQGPKLLIQFQNNGVVDDSQLPKDRFSAERLKGVDSTLKIQPAKLEDSAVYLCASSVSYEQYFGPGTRLTVT.

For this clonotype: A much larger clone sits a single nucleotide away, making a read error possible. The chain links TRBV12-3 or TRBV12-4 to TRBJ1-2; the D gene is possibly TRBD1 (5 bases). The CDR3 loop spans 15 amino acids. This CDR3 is CASSLRAGSNYGYSF. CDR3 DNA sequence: TGTGCCAGCAGTTTGCGGGCAGGGAGTAACTATGGCTACTCCTTC.

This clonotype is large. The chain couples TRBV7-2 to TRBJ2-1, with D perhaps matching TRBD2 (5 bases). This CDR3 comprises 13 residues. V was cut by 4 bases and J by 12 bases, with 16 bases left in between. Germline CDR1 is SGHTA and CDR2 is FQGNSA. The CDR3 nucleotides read TGTGCCAGCAGCTCACAAGAGGGCACCCCGCAGTTCTTC. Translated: CASSSQEGTPQFF.

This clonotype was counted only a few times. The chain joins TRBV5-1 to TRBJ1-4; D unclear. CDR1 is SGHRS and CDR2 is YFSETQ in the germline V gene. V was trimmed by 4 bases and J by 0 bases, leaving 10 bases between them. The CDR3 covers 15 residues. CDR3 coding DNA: TGCGCCAGCAGCCCCGAGGCTGCAACTAATGAAAAACTGTTTTTT. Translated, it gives CASSPEAATNEKLFF. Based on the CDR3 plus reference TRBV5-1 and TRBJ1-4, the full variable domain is KAGVTQTPRYLIKTRGQQVTLSCSPISGHRSVSWYQQTPGQGLQFLFEYFSETQRNKGNFPGRFSGRQFSNSRSEMNVSTLELGDSALYLCASSPEAATNEKLFFGSGTQLSVL.

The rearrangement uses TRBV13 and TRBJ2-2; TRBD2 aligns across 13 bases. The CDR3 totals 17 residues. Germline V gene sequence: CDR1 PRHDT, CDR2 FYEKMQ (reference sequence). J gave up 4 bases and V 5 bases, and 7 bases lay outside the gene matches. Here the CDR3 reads CASSNPTSGGITGELFF. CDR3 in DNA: TGTGCCAGCAGCAACCCGACTAGCGGGGGGATCACCGGGGAGCTGTTTTTT.

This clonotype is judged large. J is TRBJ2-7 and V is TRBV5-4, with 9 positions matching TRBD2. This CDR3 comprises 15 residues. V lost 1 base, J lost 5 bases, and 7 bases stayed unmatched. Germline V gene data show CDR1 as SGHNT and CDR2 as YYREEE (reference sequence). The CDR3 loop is CASSLSLAGSDEQYF. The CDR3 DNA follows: TGTGCCAGCAGCTTGTCCCTAGCGGGGTCGGACGAGCAGTACTTC.

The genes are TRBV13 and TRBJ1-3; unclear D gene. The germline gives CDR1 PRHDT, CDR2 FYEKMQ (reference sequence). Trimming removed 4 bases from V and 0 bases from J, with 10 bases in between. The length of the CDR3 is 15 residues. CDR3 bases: TGTGCCAGCAGCTCCCGGGTCCCCTCTGGAAACACCATATATTTT. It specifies CASSSRVPSGNTIYF.

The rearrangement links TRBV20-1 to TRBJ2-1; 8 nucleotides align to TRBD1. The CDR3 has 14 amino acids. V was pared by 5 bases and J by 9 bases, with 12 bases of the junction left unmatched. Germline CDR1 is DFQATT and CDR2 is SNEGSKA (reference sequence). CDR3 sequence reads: CSASDREASGEQFF. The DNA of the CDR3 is TGCAGTGCTTCGGACAGGGAGGCTTCTGGTGAGCAGTTCTTC.

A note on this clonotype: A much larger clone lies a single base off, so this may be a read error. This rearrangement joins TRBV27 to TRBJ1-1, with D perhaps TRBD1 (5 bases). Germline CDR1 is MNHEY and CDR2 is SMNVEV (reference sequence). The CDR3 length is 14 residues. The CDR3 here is CASSERQRGTKAFF. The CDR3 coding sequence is TGTGCCAGCAGTGAACGGCAGAGGGGCACTAAAGCTTTCTTT.

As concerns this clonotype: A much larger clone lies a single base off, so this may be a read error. In nucleotides, the CDR3 is TGTGCCAGCAGTTACGTCGGCGGGGGGGACGATCCCGGGGAGCTGTTTTTT. Protein sequence: CASSYVGGGDDPGELFF. The chain is built from TRBV6-5 and TRBJ2-2, with 9 bases lining up with TRBD2. Germline loops: CDR1 MNHEY, CDR2 SVGAGI. The CDR3 extends over 17 amino acids. Trimming at V came to 2 bases and at J to 6 bases, leaving 10 bases not matched to a gene.

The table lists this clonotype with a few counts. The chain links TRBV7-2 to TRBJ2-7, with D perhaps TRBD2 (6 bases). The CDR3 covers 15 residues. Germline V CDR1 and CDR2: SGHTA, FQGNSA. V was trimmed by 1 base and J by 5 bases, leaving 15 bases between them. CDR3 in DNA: TGTGCCAGCAGCTTAGGAGGGACTCTGGGCCACGAGCAGTACTTC. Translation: CASSLGGTLGHEQYF.

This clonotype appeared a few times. The CDR3 DNA follows: TGTGCCACCGAGCCGGGACAGGGTGCAACTAATGAAAAACTGTTTTTT. This encodes CATEPGQGATNEKLFF. The V call is TRBV15, the J call TRBJ1-4; the match to TRBD1 covers 9 bases. The ends lost 8 bases at V and 0 bases at J; junction bases unmatched: 7. Germline V gene data show CDR1 as LNHNV and CDR2 as YYDKDF (reference sequence). The CDR3 loop spans 16 amino acids.

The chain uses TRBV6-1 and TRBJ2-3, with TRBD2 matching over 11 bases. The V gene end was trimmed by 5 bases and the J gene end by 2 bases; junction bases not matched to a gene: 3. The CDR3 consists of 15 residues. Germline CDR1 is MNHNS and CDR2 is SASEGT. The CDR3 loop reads CASSISGGATDTQYF. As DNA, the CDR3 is TGTGCCAGCAGTATTAGCGGGGGGGCCACAGATACGCAGTATTTT.

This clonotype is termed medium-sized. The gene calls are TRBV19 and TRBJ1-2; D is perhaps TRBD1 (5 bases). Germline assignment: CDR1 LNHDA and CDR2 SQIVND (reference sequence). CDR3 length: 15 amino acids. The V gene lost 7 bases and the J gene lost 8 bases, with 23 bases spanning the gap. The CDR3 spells CASTQALTGSYGYTF. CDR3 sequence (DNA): TGTGCCAGTACCCAGGCCCTTACAGGCTCATACGGCTACACCTTC.